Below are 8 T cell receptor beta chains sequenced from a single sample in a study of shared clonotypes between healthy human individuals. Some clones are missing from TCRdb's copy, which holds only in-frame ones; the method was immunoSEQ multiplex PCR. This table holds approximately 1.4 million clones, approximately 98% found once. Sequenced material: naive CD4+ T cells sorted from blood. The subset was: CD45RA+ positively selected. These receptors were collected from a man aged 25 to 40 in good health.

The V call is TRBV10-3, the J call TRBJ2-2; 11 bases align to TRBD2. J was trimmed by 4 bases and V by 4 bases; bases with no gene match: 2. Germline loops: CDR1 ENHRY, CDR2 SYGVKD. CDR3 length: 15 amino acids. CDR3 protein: CAISAGTSGTGELFF. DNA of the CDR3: TGTGCCATCAGTGCCGGGACTAGCGGCACCGGGGAGCTGTTTTTT.

The CDR3 DNA reads TGCGCCAGCAGCTCTGGGGCAGGCCACTACGAGCAGTACTTC. Translated, it gives CASSSGAGHYEQYF. The chain has TRBV5-1 and TRBJ2-7; D might be TRBD1 (5 bases). Trimming stripped 3 bases from V and 3 bases from J, with 13 bases between. CDR1 SGHRS and CDR2 YFSETQ come from the germline V gene. The CDR3 has 14 residues.

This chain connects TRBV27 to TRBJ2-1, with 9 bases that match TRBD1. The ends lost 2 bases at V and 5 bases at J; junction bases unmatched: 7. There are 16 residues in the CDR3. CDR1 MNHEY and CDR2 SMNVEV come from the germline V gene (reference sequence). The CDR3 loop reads CASSLGRQGGNNEQFF. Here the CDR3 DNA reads TGTGCCAGCAGTTTAGGCAGACAGGGGGGGAACAATGAGCAGTTCTTC.

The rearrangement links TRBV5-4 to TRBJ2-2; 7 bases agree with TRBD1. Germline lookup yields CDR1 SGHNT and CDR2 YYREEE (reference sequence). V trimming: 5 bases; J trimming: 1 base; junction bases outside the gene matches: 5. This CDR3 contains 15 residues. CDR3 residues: CASSRDSLNTGELFF. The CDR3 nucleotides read TGTGCCAGCAGTCGGGACAGCCTGAACACCGGGGAGCTGTTTTTT. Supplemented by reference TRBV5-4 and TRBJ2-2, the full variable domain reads ETGVTQSPTHLIKTRGQQVTLRCSSQSGHNTVSWYQQALGQGPQFIFQYYREEENGRGNFPPRFSGLQFPNYSSELNVNALELDDSALYLCASSRDSLNTGELFFGEGSRLTVL.

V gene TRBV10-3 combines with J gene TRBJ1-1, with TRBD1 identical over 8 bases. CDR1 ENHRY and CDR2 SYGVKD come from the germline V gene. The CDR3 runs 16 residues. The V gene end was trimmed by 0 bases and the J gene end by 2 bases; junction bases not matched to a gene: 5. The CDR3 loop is CAISESATGGNTEAFF. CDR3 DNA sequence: TGTGCCATCAGTGAGTCAGCAACAGGGGGTAACACTGAAGCTTTCTTT.

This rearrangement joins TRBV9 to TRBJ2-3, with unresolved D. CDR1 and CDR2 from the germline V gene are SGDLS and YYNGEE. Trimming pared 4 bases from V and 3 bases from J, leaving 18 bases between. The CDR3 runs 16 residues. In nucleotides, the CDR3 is TGTGCCAGCAGCACAACCTCGCCCCACCCGACAGATACGCAGTATTTT. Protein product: CASSTTSPHPTDTQYF.

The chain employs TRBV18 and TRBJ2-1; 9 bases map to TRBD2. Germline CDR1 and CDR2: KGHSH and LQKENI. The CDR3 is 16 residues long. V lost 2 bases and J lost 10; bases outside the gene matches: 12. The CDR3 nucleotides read TGTGCCAGCTCACCAAAGCAGCTCCTAGCGGGAACCGAGCAGTTCTTC. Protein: CASSPKQLLAGTEQFF.

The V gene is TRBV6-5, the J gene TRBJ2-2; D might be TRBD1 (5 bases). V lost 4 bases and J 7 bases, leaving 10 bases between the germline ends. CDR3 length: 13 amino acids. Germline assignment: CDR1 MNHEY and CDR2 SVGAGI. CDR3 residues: CASSWAGHGELFF. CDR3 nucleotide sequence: TGTGCCAGCAGTTGGGCAGGGCACGGGGAGCTGTTTTTT.